This T cell receptor beta chain was obtained from a study of blood T cell repertoires in COVID-19. Study-wide context: The United States, Italy and Spain provided the acute and convalescent COVID-19 samples. The cDNA or gDNA used as material had been derived from T cells, B-cell-depleted T cells, or PBMCs.

Between the trimmed V and J ends, which lost 6 bases and 1 base, there was a span of 9 bases. CDR3 size: 13 residues. The germline CDR1 and CDR2 sequences are SEHNR and FQNEAQ (reference sequence). As handled by the study authors: Amplification of reference gene primers was used by the study to estimate nucleated cell counts. Data came from immunoSEQ multiplex PCR; TCRdb stores just in-frame clones and leaves some out. The V and J calls and clone size are taken from that table; D and trimming were inferred from the DNA. The table lists about 70,000 clones, around nine tenths of them singletons. This clone has more than one count but fewer than ten.

The TCR originated in a woman aged 80 or over with active or convalescent COVID-19. Sequenced material: peripheral blood. The rearrangement joins TRBV7-9 to TRBJ1-1; possibly TRBD1 for D (5 bases). The CDR3 loop is CASSLTENTEAFF. The CDR3 DNA reads as TGTGCCAGCAGTTTGACAGAGAACACTGAAGCTTTCTTT.